Sequencing of this TCR beta chain was carried out in a study of T-cell memory formation after mild COVID-19. Each CDR3 protein is one row after TCRdb ran MiXCR on the 5' RACE reads. Of approximately 340,000 distinct CDR3 sequences listed, roughly 13% were seen once; the top ten hold 20% to 25%. Germline values: CDR1 MNHEY, CDR2 SVGAGI. The CDR3 extends over 18 amino acids. V shed 7 bases and J 4 bases; nucleotides not matched to a gene: 12. V and J are TRBV6-5 and TRBJ2-1; 14 bases are shared with TRBD2. Sequencing input: PBMCs or a T cell subset sorted from them (not recorded which). The clonotype comes from a man younger than 35 who had mild COVID-19 (a few samples of this study predate the infection). Cell type and time point are not known. The CDR3 nucleotides read TGTGCCAGCAACCCACAATCGGGACTAGCGGGGGAATACAATGAGCAGTTCTTC. Encoded protein: CASNPQSGLAGEYNEQFF.